This TCR beta chain was sequenced for a study of T cells in localized non-small cell lung cancer. The study's findings and limits: For the top 100 tumor clones, a median approximately 50 also appeared in adjacent lung. Greater blood T cell density accompanied longer overall survival. Adjacent uninvolved lung tissue had the highest T cell clonality, exceeding tumor. It remains possible that heterogeneity exists, since only one tumor region was sequenced.

The method was immunoSEQ multiplex PCR; TCRdb's version includes in-frame clones alone and lacks a portion of them. This sample yields more than 70,000 clones, of which 84% are seen a single time; approximately 2.5% belongs to the top ten. CDR3 length: 15 residues. V was shortened by 2 bases and J by 0 bases, with 8 bases between the two germline ends. Germline V gene sequence: CDR1 KGHSH, CDR2 LQKENI. Worth noting for this clone: Its antigen is not known.

This sequence was found in a man aged 35 to 69 with stage I lung adenocarcinoma. The chain employs TRBV18 and TRBJ1-3; D gene ambiguous. The source was peripheral blood, collected before any cancer treatment. CDR3 amino acids: CASSPSRGSGNTIYF. The CDR3 coding sequence is TGTGCCAGCTCACCAAGCCGGGGCTCTGGAAACACCATATATTTT. Filled out from reference TRBV18 and TRBJ1-3, the complete variable domain reads NAGVMQNPRHLVRRRGQEARLRCSPMKGHSHVYWYRQLPEEGLKFMVYLQKENIIDESGMPKERFSAEFPKEGPSILRIQQVVRGDSAAYFCASSPSRGSGNTIYFGEGSWLTVV.